The 18 T cell receptor beta chains below come from one sample, sequenced in a study of shared clonotypes between healthy human individuals. Sequenced by immunoSEQ multiplex PCR; TCRdb stores in-frame clones only, minus some. The sample lists about 2.2 million clones, around 93% seen once, with 1.5% to 2% in the top ten. Only CD45RO-negative cells positively selected for CCR7 counted as naive CD8 cells, so terminally differentiated effector memory CD45RA+ cells were excluded. The sample consisted of naive CD8+ T cells from PBMCs. These receptor sequences come from a man aged 18 to 30 in good health. Some clones in this sample may be carry-over from other donors' samples.

This clone appeared a single time. V gene TRBV19 combines with J gene TRBJ2-5; weak D call: TRBD2 (5 bases). The CDR3 consists of 15 residues. Trimming cost V 6 bases and J 5 bases, with 19 bases left between them. The germline V gene encodes CDR1 LNHDA and CDR2 SQIVND (reference sequence). Here the CDR3 DNA reads TGTGCCAGTAGCTCGACTCGGGGAGTTGGGGAGACCCAGTACTTC. Protein product: CASSSTRGVGETQYF.

The rearrangement uses TRBV5-1 and TRBJ2-1; TRBD2 might be the D (6 bases). V was shortened by 7 bases and J by 4 bases, with 18 bases between the two germline ends. Germline V lookup: CDR1 SGHRS, CDR2 YFSETQ. This CDR3 spans 15 amino acids. For the CDR3, the DNA is TGCGCCAGCCGCCCCGTGGCGGAGGGGTACAATGAGCAGTTCTTC. Translation: CASRPVAEGYNEQFF.

The rearrangement uses TRBV7-2 and TRBJ2-7, with TRBD2 matching over 8 bases. The CDR3 sequence is 14 residues long. Trimming cost V 6 bases and J 0 bases; bases outside gene matches: 4. Germline loops: CDR1 SGHTA, CDR2 FQGNSA. CDR3 nucleotide sequence: TGTGCCAGCAGTGCGGGAGGCACCTCCTACGAGCAGTACTTC. Its translation is CASSAGGTSYEQYF. Based on the CDR3 plus reference TRBV7-2 and TRBJ2-7, the full variable domain is GAGVSQSPSNKVTEKGKDVELRCDPISGHTALYWYRQSLGQGLEFLIYFQGNSAPDKSGLPSDRFSAERTGGSVSTLTIQRTQQEDSAVYLCASSAGGTSYEQYFGPGTRLTVT.

For this clone: The sample has other DNA sequences that encode this CDR3 too. This chain uses TRBV6-5 with TRBJ2-7; TRBD1 aligns across 7 bases. The CDR3 is 13 residues long. Trimming took 5 bases from V and 2 from J; bases not matched to a gene: 3. Germline-derived CDR1 and CDR2 are MNHEY and SVGAGI. The CDR3 protein is CASSHRGPYEQYF. The CDR3 nucleotides read TGTGCCAGCAGTCACAGGGGTCCCTACGAGCAGTACTTC.

This rearrangement joins TRBV30 to TRBJ2-7, with D perhaps matching TRBD1 (6 bases). The V gene's germline CDR1 is GTSNPN and CDR2 SVGIG (reference sequence). V lost 4 bases, J lost 2 bases, and 18 bases lay in between. The CDR3 is made up of 15 amino acids. CDR3 in amino acids: CAWTNRPAGAYEQYF. CDR3 nucleotide sequence: TGTGCCTGGACTAATCGTCCTGCAGGGGCCTACGAGCAGTACTTC.

The gene calls are TRBV29-1 and TRBJ1-1; 7 bases line up with TRBD1. In germline, CDR1 is SQVTM, CDR2 ANQGSEA. The J segment lost 7 bases and the V segment lost 8 bases, leaving 7 bases of the junction unmatched. The CDR3 is 11 amino acids. CDR3 loop: CSLNRGGEAFF. The CDR3 coding sequence is TGCAGCCTTAACAGGGGTGGTGAAGCTTTCTTT.

The rearrangement joins TRBV11-3 to TRBJ2-7, with 8 bases lining up with TRBD1. This CDR3 is built from 16 residues. After removal of 5 bases from V and 7 bases from J, the junction contained 16 bases not matched to a gene. Germline assignment: CDR1 SGHNT and CDR2 YENEEA. The CDR3 bases are TGTGCCAGCAGCCCAGGGGGCACAGCCTCCTACTGGGAGCAGTACTTC. Translating gives CASSPGGTASYWEQYF.

The chain carries TRBV7-9 and TRBJ1-4, with a tentative D call TRBD1 (5 bases). CDR3 length: 13 residues. Germline V CDR1 and CDR2: SEHNR, FQNEAQ (reference sequence). Trimming took off 8 bases at V and 6 bases at J, with 13 bases between the two ends. In DNA form, the CDR3 reads TGTGCCAGCCGCGGGGACGTAGATGAAAAACTGTTTTTT. This gives the protein CASRGDVDEKLFF.

The rearrangement joins TRBV28 to TRBJ2-7; possible D gene TRBD1, 6 bases. V was pared by 2 bases and J by 2 bases, with 13 bases between. The CDR3 is made up of 15 amino acids. Germline V gives CDR1 MDHEN, CDR2 SYDVKM. CDR3 DNA: TGTGCCAGCAGTTTAAAAGGCAGGGGCCCCTACGAGCAGTACTTC. It yields the protein CASSLKGRGPYEQYF. Using reference TRBV28 and TRBJ2-7 for the parts outside the CDR3, the full variable domain is DVKVTQSSRYLVKRTGEKVFLECVQDMDHENMFWYRQDPGLGLRLIYFSYDVKMKEKGDIPEGYSVSREKKERFSLILESASTNQTSMYLCASSLKGRGPYEQYFGPGTRLTVT.

J is TRBJ2-5 and V is TRBV15, with D perhaps assigned TRBD1 or TRBD2 (5 bases each). V lost 5 bases, J lost 1 base, and 17 bases lay in between. The CDR3 consists of 16 residues. CDR1 and CDR2 from the germline V gene are LNHNV and YYDKDF (reference sequence). The CDR3 nucleotides read TGTGCCACCAGCCTAGTTGGGGAAGGGACCCAAGAGACCCAGTACTTC. Encoded protein: CATSLVGEGTQETQYF.

This clone was observed once. CDR3 amino acids: CASSSMSLGPYEQYF. CDR3 DNA sequence: TGTGCCAGCAGCTCGATGAGCCTTGGGCCTTACGAGCAGTACTTC. This sequence joins TRBV5-6 and TRBJ2-7; D is unclear. V was clipped by 3 bases and J by 4 bases, with 17 bases between them. From germline, CDR1 is SGHDT and CDR2 YYEEEE. The CDR3 sequence is 15 residues long.

V is TRBV28 and J is TRBJ2-7; TRBD1 agrees at 7 bases. Germline trimming cut 5 bases from V and 5 bases from J; bases unmatched to any gene: 12. CDR1 and CDR2 (germline): MDHEN, SYDVKM. The CDR3 sequence is 15 residues long. CDR3 DNA: TGTGCCAGCAGTGCCCGACAGGGTTCTAAAAACGAGCAGTACTTC. This codes for CASSARQGSKNEQYF.

This chain joins TRBV7-2 and TRBJ2-5; possibly TRBD1 for D (5 bases). The germline gives CDR1 SGHTA, CDR2 FQGNSA. The CDR3 loop spans 12 amino acids. V shed 4 bases and J shed 5 bases, with 8 bases lying between them. The CDR3 bases are TGTGCCAGCAGCTCCCGACAGGAGACCCAGTACTTC. Translation: CASSSRQETQYF. The whole variable domain, filled in from reference TRBV7-2 and TRBJ2-5, reads GAGVSQSPSNKVTEKGKDVELRCDPISGHTALYWYRQSLGQGLEFLIYFQGNSAPDKSGLPSDRFSAERTGGSVSTLTIQRTQQEDSAVYLCASSSRQETQYFGPGTRLLVL.

CDR3 in amino acids: CASSIGPSRQPQHF. The CDR3 DNA reads as TGTGCCAGTAGTATCGGACCCAGCCGGCAGCCCCAGCATTTT. The V gene is TRBV19, the J gene TRBJ1-5; unclear D gene. Trimming took off 3 bases at V and 7 bases at J, with 13 bases between the two ends. The length of the CDR3 is 14 residues. Germline V CDR1 and CDR2: LNHDA, SQIVND (reference sequence).

This chain joins TRBV11-2 and TRBJ1-1; D not resolved. V was cut by 0 bases and J by 1 base, with 6 bases left in between. Germline CDR1 is SGHAT and CDR2 is FQNNGV. There are 14 residues in the CDR3. The DNA of the CDR3 is TGTGCCAGCAGCTTAGAGGATCAGAACACTGAAGCTTTCTTT. This translates into CASSLEDQNTEAFF.

The chain joins TRBV27 to TRBJ2-1, with 8 bases matching TRBD2. The V gene's germline CDR1 is MNHEY and CDR2 SMNVEV (reference sequence). The CDR3 consists of 17 residues. V shed 4 bases, J shed 0 bases, and the junction held 8 bases outside the gene matches. CDR3 sequence: CASSSYSGISSYNEQFF. For the CDR3, the DNA is TGTGCCAGCAGTTCCTATAGCGGGATAAGCTCCTACAATGAGCAGTTCTTC.

The J gene is TRBJ1-2, the V gene TRBV10-3; D ambiguous. CDR1 is ENHRY, CDR2 SYGVKD, per germline. CDR3 size: 14 residues. The V end lost 2 bases, the J end lost 3 bases, and 10 bases lay between the germline ends. The CDR3 nucleotides are TGTGCCATCAGTGAGGAAGATCGAGACTATGGCTACACCTTC. Translated, it gives CAISEEDRDYGYTF.

As concerns this clone: Other DNA sequences in this sample translate to the same CDR3. V usage is TRBV28 and J usage is TRBJ1-2; D uncertain. Germline CDR1 is MDHEN and CDR2 is SYDVKM. This CDR3 spans 12 amino acids. The V gene lost 5 bases and the J gene lost 0 bases, with 4 bases spanning the gap. Written as DNA, the CDR3 is TGTGCCAGCAGTCCCCCTAACTATGGCTACACCTTC. It translates to CASSPPNYGYTF.